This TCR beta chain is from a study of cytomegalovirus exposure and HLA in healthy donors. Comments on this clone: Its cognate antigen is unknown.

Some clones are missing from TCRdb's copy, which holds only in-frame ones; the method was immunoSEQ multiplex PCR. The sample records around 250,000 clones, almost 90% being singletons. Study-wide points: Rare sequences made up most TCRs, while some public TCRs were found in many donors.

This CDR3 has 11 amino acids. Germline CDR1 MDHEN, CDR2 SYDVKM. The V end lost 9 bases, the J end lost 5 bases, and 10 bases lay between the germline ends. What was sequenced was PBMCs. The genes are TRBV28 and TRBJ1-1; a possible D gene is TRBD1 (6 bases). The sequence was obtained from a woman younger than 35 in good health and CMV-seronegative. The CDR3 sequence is CASAGETEAFF. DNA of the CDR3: TGTGCCAGTGCAGGGGAAACTGAAGCTTTCTTT.